These 5 T cell receptor beta chains were all obtained from the same sample, sequenced in a study of cytomegalovirus exposure and HLA in healthy donors. PCR was performed using 60 Vbeta and 13 Jbeta primers. Clones were sequenced by immunoSEQ multiplex PCR, and TCRdb holds only the in-frame ones, with some missing. Among roughly 84,000 clones, around 80% were seen once, and the ten largest hold roughly 13%. Source material: PBMCs. The source of these receptors is a human donor in good health.

This clone showed up just a few times. The chain joins TRBV19 to TRBJ1-6, with 7 nucleotides matching TRBD1. Germline CDR1 reads LNHDA; CDR2 reads SQIVND (reference sequence). With 4 bases clipped from V and 0 bases from J, the junction kept 3 bases outside the gene matches. This CDR3 is built from 16 residues. CDR3 bases: TGTGCCAGTAGTACGGGACAGAGCTCCTATAATTCACCCCTCCACTTT. It yields the protein CASSTGQSSYNSPLHF. Supplemented by reference TRBV19 and TRBJ1-6, the full variable domain reads DGGITQSPKYLFRKEGQNVTLSCEQNLNHDAMYWYRQDPGQGLRLIYYSQIVNDFQKGDIAEGYSVSREKKESFPLTVTSAQKNPTAFYLCASSTGQSSYNSPLHFGNGTRLTVT.

This clone was observed once. J is TRBJ2-3 and V is TRBV5-1; D call uncertain. Germline-derived CDR1 and CDR2 are SGHRS and YFSETQ. V was clipped by 6 bases and J by 2 bases, with 16 bases between them. This CDR3 has 15 amino acids. This chain's CDR3 is CASTPGFSSTDTQYF. The CDR3 DNA follows: TGCGCCAGCACCCCCGGGTTTTCCTCCACAGATACGCAGTATTTT.

In its sample, this clone was seen once. This chain joins TRBV29-1 and TRBJ1-5; 8 bases are a match to TRBD1. CDR1 and CDR2 from the germline V gene are SQVTM and ANQGSEA. V gave up 1 base and J gave up 5 bases; unmatched junction bases: 1. The CDR3 spans 13 residues. The CDR3 bases are TGCAGCGTTGAAGTGGACAGGGATCAGCCCCAGCATTTT. This translates into CSVEVDRDQPQHF. The variable domain in full, with the rest retrieved from reference TRBV29-1 and TRBJ1-5, is SAVISQKPSRDICQRGTSLTIQCQVDSQVTMMFWYRQQPGQSLTLIATANQGSEATYESGFVIDKFPISRPNLTFSTLTVSNMSPEDSSIYLCSVEVDRDQPQHFGDGTRLSIL.

The chain carries TRBV27 and TRBJ1-1; a weak D match, TRBD1 (5 bases). The length of the CDR3 is 15 residues. Germline loops: CDR1 MNHEY, CDR2 SMNVEV (reference sequence). V was clipped by 3 bases and J by 1 base, with 12 bases between them. The CDR3 DNA sequence: TGTGCCAGCAGTTTGCAGGGAATCGGGAACACTGAAGCTTTCTTT. Protein product: CASSLQGIGNTEAFF.

V is TRBV18 and J is TRBJ1-1, with 9 bases fitting TRBD1. The length of the CDR3 is 16 residues. Germline CDR1 and CDR2: KGHSH and LQKENI. Trimming at V came to 3 bases and at J to 0 bases, leaving 5 bases not matched to a gene. CDR3 DNA: TGTGCCAGCTCACCCGGGACAGGGAACTTGAACACTGAAGCTTTCTTT. Translated, it gives CASSPGTGNLNTEAFF.